These T cell receptor beta chains were read from a single sample in a study of shared clonotypes between healthy human individuals. Produced via immunoSEQ multiplex PCR; TCRdb's table is partial and in-frame only. The sample includes 2 million to 2.5 million clones, almost 96% seen only once; the top ten take less than 0.15%. The sequencing input was naive CD4+ T cells sorted from blood. The receptors originated from a man between 18 and 35 years old in good health. Each CDR3 is given with its conserved first and last residue. The order of the fields is J gene, D gene, V gene, CDR3 DNA, CDR3 protein. D genes are given only for firm matches.

j_call: TRBJ2-7
d_call: TRBD1
v_call: TRBV19
cdr3_nt: TGTGCCAGTAAAAGGGAAGGGACAGGGAGTTACGAGCAGTACTTC
cdr3_aa: CASKREGTGSYEQYF

j_call: TRBJ1-2
d_call: -
v_call: TRBV6-5
cdr3_nt: TGTGCCATCAAATCTTTAGCGGGGCGTGGCTACACCTTC
cdr3_aa: CAIKSLAGRGYTF

j_call: TRBJ2-4
d_call: -
v_call: TRBV18
cdr3_nt: TGTGCCAGCTCACCACCGCTGGTTACAAACATTCAGTACTTC
cdr3_aa: CASSPPLVTNIQYF

j_call: TRBJ2-1
d_call: -
v_call: TRBV20-1
cdr3_nt: TGCAGTGCTAGGGAGTCGCTGTCGGAGTTCTTC
cdr3_aa: CSARESLSEFF

j_call: TRBJ2-5
d_call: TRBD1
v_call: TRBV29-1
cdr3_nt: TGCAGCGTTGAGGGCAAGGGACAGGACAAAGAGACCCAGTACTTC
cdr3_aa: CSVEGKGQDKETQYF

j_call: TRBJ2-3
d_call: TRBD2
v_call: TRBV7-2
cdr3_nt: TGTGCCAGCAGCTTTTTCGGACTAGCGGTCACAGATACGCAGTATTTT
cdr3_aa: CASSFFGLAVTDTQYF

j_call: TRBJ2-7
d_call: -
v_call: TRBV6-5
cdr3_nt: TGTGCCAGCAGTTCCTACTACGAGCAGTACTTC
cdr3_aa: CASSSYYEQYF

j_call: TRBJ1-1
d_call: TRBD1
v_call: TRBV6-5
cdr3_nt: TGTGCCAGCAGTCCCCCAGGGGGCACTGAAGCTTTCTTT
cdr3_aa: CASSPPGGTEAFF

j_call: TRBJ1-2
d_call: -
v_call: TRBV27
cdr3_nt: TGTGCCAGCAGCTCGCTAGCCCTATCGGACGGCTACACCTTC
cdr3_aa: CASSSLALSDGYTF

j_call: TRBJ2-1
d_call: -
v_call: TRBV10-2
cdr3_nt: TGCGCCAGCCAAGCAATTCGCTACAATGAGCAGTTCTTC
cdr3_aa: CASQAIRYNEQFF

j_call: TRBJ1-4
d_call: -
v_call: TRBV5-4
cdr3_nt: TGTGCCAGCAGCTTGGAGGGCCTAAATGAAAAACTGTTTTTT
cdr3_aa: CASSLEGLNEKLFF